This TCR beta chain was sequenced in a study of low-dose radiotherapy and immunotherapy resistance in tumors. This clonotype showed up many times. This CDR3 region has 15 residues. V lost 7 bases, J lost 6 bases, and 13 bases stayed unmatched. Germline V lookup: CDR1 SGHTA, CDR2 FQGNSA. As for time point: after trial treatment. The treatment denotes: LDRT plus nivolumab, ipilimumab, low-dose cyclophosphamide and aspirin (RACIN trial). PCR amplification of the TCRs was performed with Phusion for 15 to 25 PCR cycles, and it relied on a constant-region primer together with a V-primer adapter. In TCRdb, the reads were re-called with MiXCR into one record per CDR3 protein. The data contain roughly 52,000 distinct CDR3 sequences, approximately 35% of them singletons.

This specimen consisted of PBMCs, obtained after low-dose radiotherapy plus immunotherapy. This TCR was sampled from a male donor with rectosigmoid adenocarcinoma. This chain joins TRBV7-2 and TRBJ2-3, with 7 bases that match TRBD2. CDR3 in DNA: TGTGCCAGCACCAGGGCGAGCGGGGCTTGGGATACGCAGTATTTT. It codes for CASTRASGAWDTQYF.